The 21 T cell receptor beta chains listed next were all sequenced from one sample in a study of Tregs in tolerant kidney transplant recipients. Profiling relied on immunoSEQ multiplex PCR, and the TCRdb table lists in-frame clones only, not all of them. The sample records about 61,000 clones, 80% to 90% being singletons. The sequenced sample was Tregs from blood, obtained before the transplant. Receptors originate from a human donor who received a combined kidney and bone marrow transplant.

As for this clone: The junction departs from germline at one end; a sequencing error may be responsible. The genes are TRBV6-5 and TRBJ1-2; 9 bases agree with TRBD1. The germline V gene encodes CDR1 MNHEY and CDR2 SVGAGI. The CDR3 consists of 14 residues. For the CDR3, the DNA is TGTACCAGCAGTGTCACAGGGGGCTTGTATGGCTACACCTTC. Translation gives CTSSVTGGLYGYTF.

This chain connects TRBV6-5 to TRBJ2-1; 8 positions match TRBD2. This CDR3 contains 16 residues. V was clipped by 0 bases and J by 3 bases; unmatched bases: 4. CDR1 MNHEY and CDR2 SVGAGI come from the germline V gene. The CDR3 loop is CASSYSARGVYNEQFF. In nucleotides, the CDR3 is TGTGCCAGCAGTTACTCGGCGCGGGGGGTCTACAATGAGCAGTTCTTC.

This chain connects TRBV7-6 to TRBJ2-7; TRBD2 is a possible D gene (6 bases). The V end was cut by 5 bases, the J end by 1 base, with 12 bases between. The CDR3 spans 14 residues. CDR1 and CDR2 from the germline V gene are SGHVS and FNYEAQ. The CDR3 protein is CASSPLGGSYEQYF. The CDR3 bases are TGTGCCAGCAGCCCGCTGGGGGGATCCTACGAGCAGTACTTC.

This rearrangement joins TRBV4-1 to TRBJ2-1; D might be TRBD2 (7 bases). Germline V gene sequence: CDR1 MGHRA, CDR2 YSYEKL. Trimming took off 4 bases at V and 9 bases at J, with 22 bases between the two ends. The CDR3 is 16 residues long. CDR3 region: CASSRTWGGLDREQFF. The CDR3 DNA is TGCGCCAGCAGCCGCACCTGGGGGGGGCTTGATCGTGAGCAGTTCTTC.

The rearrangement joins TRBV2 to TRBJ2-7; no reliable D call. The CDR3 has 15 residues. CDR1 SNHLY and CDR2 FYNNEI come from the germline V gene. Trimming cost V 3 bases and J 2 bases, with 14 bases left between them. In nucleotides, the CDR3 is TGTGCCAGCAGTGACGATTTGGGCGGAGCCTACGAGCAGTACTTC. It yields the protein CASSDDLGGAYEQYF.

The chain links TRBV27 to TRBJ1-3; D uncertain. V gave up 2 bases and J gave up 4 bases, with 9 bases separating them. Germline V CDR1 and CDR2: MNHEY, SMNVEV (reference sequence). The CDR3 has 14 amino acids. The CDR3 is CASSLAAGGNTIYF. CDR3 DNA sequence: TGTGCCAGCAGTTTAGCGGCAGGAGGAAACACCATATATTTT.

V and J are TRBV10-3 and TRBJ1-2, with a tentative D call TRBD1 (5 bases). The CDR3 totals 13 residues. Between the trimmed V and J ends, which lost 7 bases and 4 bases, there was a span of 13 bases. The germline CDR1 and CDR2 sequences are ENHRY and SYGVKD. The CDR3 sequence: CAIMGREIYGYTF. CDR3 in DNA: TGTGCCATCATGGGCAGGGAAATCTATGGCTACACCTTC.

The rearrangement links TRBV7-7 to TRBJ2-2, with TRBD1 matching 10 bases. The junction had 4 bases not matched to a gene; V was cut back by 5 bases and J by 4 bases. Germline V CDR1 and CDR2: SSHAT, FNYEAQ (reference sequence). This CDR3 spans 15 amino acids. CDR3 sequence: CASSPGQGTTGELFF. CDR3 bases: TGTGCCAGCAGCCCGGGACAGGGGACCACCGGGGAGCTGTTTTTT.

The rearrangement uses TRBV4-3 and TRBJ1-5, with D unclear. CDR3 length: 15 amino acids. Per germline, CDR1 LGHNA and CDR2 YSLEER. The germline V and J ends were trimmed by 0 bases and 7 bases, with 13 bases remaining between them. The CDR3: CASSQDGSGGQPQHF. For the CDR3, the DNA is TGCGCCAGCAGCCAAGACGGGTCAGGTGGACAGCCCCAGCATTTT.

V is TRBV6-5 and J is TRBJ1-1; TRBD1 might be the D (6 bases). This CDR3 spans 14 amino acids. Germline-derived CDR1 and CDR2 are MNHEY and SVGAGI. V was cut by 7 bases and J by 2 bases, with 14 bases left in between. DNA of the CDR3: TGTGCCAGCACCGAAACAGGGTTTAACACTGAAGCTTTCTTT. It translates to CASTETGFNTEAFF.

V gene TRBV4-1 combines with J gene TRBJ1-2; D is undetermined. Trimming took 0 bases from V and 0 from J, leaving 11 bases between them. Germline CDR1 MGHRA, CDR2 YSYEKL. This CDR3 region has 16 residues. CDR3 residues: CASSQDGGRTNYGYTF. The CDR3 DNA follows: TGCGCCAGCAGCCAAGATGGAGGCAGGACTAACTATGGCTACACCTTC.

The chain recombines TRBV7-2 with TRBJ2-5; TRBD2 is a possible D gene (5 bases). The germline V gene has CDR1 SGHTA and CDR2 FQGNSA. Trimming took 2 bases from V and 6 from J, leaving 16 bases between them. This CDR3 has 15 amino acids. In DNA, the CDR3 is TGTGCCAGCAGCTTAAGAGGGTCAGGCAGCAAGACCCAGTACTTC. Its protein product is CASSLRGSGSKTQYF.

This clone was detected only a few times. The V and J genes are TRBV9 and TRBJ2-1, with 12 bases lining up with TRBD2. This CDR3 has 17 amino acids. V gave up 4 bases and J gave up 7 bases; unmatched junction bases: 12. Per germline, CDR1 SGDLS and CDR2 YYNGEE. The CDR3 reads CASSNPLLAGGDNEQFF. The CDR3 coding sequence is TGTGCCAGCAGCAACCCTTTACTAGCGGGGGGTGATAATGAGCAGTTCTTC.

V is TRBV5-1 and J is TRBJ2-5; D possibly corresponds to TRBD2 (6 bases). V was pared by 4 bases and J by 3 bases, with 13 bases between. The germline CDR1 and CDR2 sequences are SGHRS and YFSETQ. The CDR3 consists of 14 residues. For the CDR3, the DNA is TGCGCCAGCAGCCCGGGAGACAACAAAGAGACCCAGTACTTC. Protein sequence: CASSPGDNKETQYF.

Only a few counts were recorded for this clone. The gene calls are TRBV6-9 and TRBJ2-5; D unresolved. Trimming took off 3 bases at V and 2 bases at J, with 10 bases between the two ends. CDR3 length: 14 amino acids. CDR1 and CDR2 (germline): MNHGY, SVAAGI. CDR3 protein: CASSYYGDQETQYF. The CDR3 bases are TGTGCCAGCAGTTACTACGGCGATCAAGAGACCCAGTACTTC.

This clone has more than one count but fewer than ten. The V and J genes are TRBV6-5 and TRBJ1-5; D is perhaps TRBD1 (5 bases). The CDR3 is 15 amino acids. The V gene lost 6 bases and the J gene lost 0 bases, with 12 bases spanning the gap. Germline V gene data show CDR1 as MNHEY and CDR2 as SVGAGI. CDR3 bases: TGTGCCAGCAGCCCGACAGCATATAGCAATCAGCCCCAGCATTTT. It codes for CASSPTAYSNQPQHF.

This clone was counted a single time. This chain uses TRBV19 with TRBJ1-1, with a possible D match to TRBD1 (5 bases). V lost 6 bases and J lost 3, with 23 bases in between. CDR1 is LNHDA and CDR2 is SQIVND in the germline V gene (reference sequence). The length of the CDR3 is 17 residues. For the CDR3, the DNA is TGTGCCAGTAGCTCTTTACTTGGCAGGGTGAGAGACACTGAAGCTTTCTTT. Protein: CASSSLLGRVRDTEAFF.

The V gene is TRBV9, the J gene TRBJ1-3, with a tentative D call TRBD1 (6 bases). The CDR3 is 16 residues long. The germline V gene encodes CDR1 SGDLS and CDR2 YYNGEE. V was shortened by 1 base and J by 1 base, with 12 bases between the two germline ends. CDR3 nucleotides: TGTGCCAGCAGCGTACAAGGACAGACATCTGGAAACACCATATATTTT. Translated, it gives CASSVQGQTSGNTIYF.

This chain joins TRBV7-6 and TRBJ1-1; unclear D gene. The length of the CDR3 is 14 residues. Germline assignment: CDR1 SGHVS and CDR2 FNYEAQ. Trimming took 3 bases from V and 4 from J, leaving 12 bases between them. This CDR3 reads CASSLGIGITEAFF. CDR3 nucleotide sequence: TGTGCCAGCAGCTTGGGAATTGGGATCACTGAAGCTTTCTTT.

The chain couples TRBV29-1 to TRBJ1-1; D unclear. Trimming removed 7 bases at V and 1 base at J, with 16 bases between. CDR1 is SQVTM, CDR2 ANQGSEA, per germline. CDR3 length: 14 residues. The DNA for the CDR3 is TGCAGCGCCAAGACACGGAGGTCGAACACTGAAGCTTTCTTT. Translation gives CSAKTRRSNTEAFF. Full variable domain (remainder filled in from reference TRBV29-1 and TRBJ1-1): SAVISQKPSRDICQRGTSLTIQCQVDSQVTMMFWYRQQPGQSLTLIATANQGSEATYESGFVIDKFPISRPNLTFSTLTVSNMSPEDSSIYLCSAKTRRSNTEAFFGQGTRLTVV.

The chain is built from TRBV5-5 and TRBJ2-5, with 9 bases matching TRBD2. Germline V lookup: CDR1 SGHKS, CDR2 YYEKEE (reference sequence). The CDR3 contains 15 residues. J was trimmed by 2 bases and V by 4 bases; bases with no gene match: 6. The CDR3, as DNA: TGTGCCAGCAGCAAATCCCTAGCGGGGCAAGAGACCCAGTACTTC. Its translation is CASSKSLAGQETQYF.